This T cell receptor (beta chain) was recorded in a study of blood T cell repertoires in COVID-19 (dated by TCRdb to the early 2020s). Background for the entire study: Samples covering the acute and convalescent phases of COVID-19 were provided by collaborators in the United States, Italy and Spain. The repertoires were released in a freely available public database meant as a resource for research on the immune response to SARS-CoV-2. Subjects who had been exposed to COVID-19, were actively infected with it, or had recovered from it provided the deeply sampled blood TCRbeta repertoires that made up the dataset. HLA class I and class II types, where available, came from metadata supplied by the sample provider rather than from assay-based typing. Samples came from the ongoing ImmuneRACE study (first 160 participants) plus 1,254 subjects from 6 global collaborators. The prospective study material was composed of cDNA or gDNA derived from T cells, B-cell-depleted T cells, or PBMCs. A de-identified subject ID, COVID-19 status, age in years and sex were almost always included in the sample metadata.

With regard to this clone: Its cognate antigen has yet to be identified. Per-nucleotide qualities are absent, and no much larger clonotype sits a single base away.

One collaborating source in Seattle enrolled patients during active infection and followed them longitudinally through the course of disease. The collaborating institutions used their own protocols to collect whole blood in K2EDTA tubes. For TCRbeta analysis, collaborators shipped samples in one of three forms: frozen whole blood, isolated PBMCs, or DNA extracted from either of those sample types. From the cysteine through the phenylalanine, the CDR3 covers 13 amino acids. Solely the CDR3 DNA is kept, with 39 bases framed from the first base. V loses 4 bases of germline sequence and J loses 3 bases, and the interval between the two ends is 11 bases. The germline V gene (reference sequence) sets CDR1 to SGHKS and CDR2 to YYEKEE. Overall study outcomes, separate from this receptor: The amount of clinical and demographic metadata varied by source and participant and was provided uncurated.

The immunoSEQ Assay, a bias-controlled multiplex PCR, was used to amplify TCRbeta CDR3 regions from genomic DNA. The published analysis was carried out like this. The number of nucleated cells in each sample was estimated by amplification of reference gene primers within the assay. To quantify the absolute abundance of each unique TCRbeta CDR3 rearrangement, sequence reads were collapsed and filtered. For each sample, productive Simpson clonality was calculated as the square root of Simpson's diversity index across productive rearrangements. TCRdb took this table from immuneACCESS and kept in-frame rearrangements with V and J called. Such tables lack part of the clones; where checked against another copy, unresolved V genes explain under half of the gap, and the rest is unexplained. That table supplies the V and J calls and clone size; D and trimming were determined from the DNA. The sample table records tens of thousands of clones; approximately 83% of these occur just once. Roughly 10% of the sample is held by the ten biggest clonotypes.

Recombination linked TRBV5-5 to TRBJ2-7; the D gene is possibly TRBD1, with 5 bases matching. Sequencing was performed on peripheral blood. This receptor was taken from a man aged 50-59 years with COVID-19, enrolled during active disease. The DNA sequence is as follows: TGTGCCAGCAGCCCGGTTAGGGGCTACGAGCAGTACTTC. This encodes CASSPVRGYEQYF.